This passage covers 20 T cell receptor beta chains from one sample sequenced in a study of blood T cell repertoires in COVID-19. Here immunoSEQ multiplex PCR was the method, and the copy in TCRdb shows in-frame clones only, minus some. The sample has some 350,000 clones; 88% are singletons. The sequenced sample was PBMCs or T cells enriched from blood (not recorded which). Receptors originate from a man under 40 who had recovered from COVID-19.

The V call is TRBV5-1, the J call TRBJ2-2; 8 bases match TRBD1. V shed 6 bases and J 7 bases; nucleotides not matched to a gene: 8. This CDR3 is built from 14 residues. Looked up from germline, CDR1 is SGHRS and CDR2 is YFSETQ. CDR3 DNA: TGCGCCAGCACCCTGCAGGGGGCAATCGGGGAGCTGTTTTTT. Encoded protein: CASTLQGAIGELFF.

CDR3 protein: CASSLETGQYF. In DNA form, the CDR3 reads TGTGCCAGCAGTTTAGAGACAGGGCAGTACTTC. The gene calls are TRBV28 and TRBJ2-7; a weak D match, TRBD1 (6 bases). Trimming cost V 2 bases and J 9 bases, with 8 bases left between them. This CDR3 is built from 11 residues. Germline CDR1 MDHEN, CDR2 SYDVKM.

The chain employs TRBV5-5 and TRBJ2-1, with 14 bases aligning to TRBD2. The germline gives CDR1 SGHKS, CDR2 YYEKEE (reference sequence). Unmatched junction bases numbered 9, after V lost 4 bases and J lost 3 bases. CDR3 size: 18 residues. CDR3 protein: CASSPGTSGGLNYNEQFF. CDR3 coding DNA: TGTGCCAGCAGCCCAGGGACTAGCGGGGGCCTCAACTACAATGAGCAGTTCTTC.

The chain uses TRBV7-2 and TRBJ1-1; 8 nucleotides line up with TRBD1. The CDR3 length is 16 residues. V was pared by 5 bases and J by 3 bases, with 11 bases of the junction left unmatched. Germline V lookup: CDR1 SGHTA, CDR2 FQGNSA. The CDR3: CASSRRTGSSHTEAFF. The DNA of the CDR3 is TGTGCCAGCAGCCGTCGGACAGGGTCTTCTCACACTGAAGCTTTCTTT. Complete variable domain (other parts from reference TRBV7-2 and TRBJ1-1): GAGVSQSPSNKVTEKGKDVELRCDPISGHTALYWYRQSLGQGLEFLIYFQGNSAPDKSGLPSDRFSAERTGGSVSTLTIQRTQQEDSAVYLCASSRRTGSSHTEAFFGQGTRLTVV.

The CDR3 DNA is TGTGCCAGCAGCCAAGATCGAGAAGAAAAACTGTTTTTT. Protein: CASSQDREEKLFF. The chain joins TRBV3-1 (or the pseudogene TRBV3-2) to TRBJ1-4; D remains ambiguous. The CDR3 consists of 13 residues. V shed 0 bases and J shed 8 bases, with 7 bases lying between them. Per the germline V gene, CDR1 is LGHDT and CDR2 is YNNKEL (reference sequence).

The chain recombines TRBV27 with TRBJ2-1, with a tentative D call TRBD2 (5 bases). Germline CDR1 and CDR2: MNHEY and SMNVEV (reference sequence). The V and J ends lost 3 bases and 1 base respectively, with 19 bases between them. The CDR3 consists of 18 residues. The CDR3 DNA follows: TGTGCCAGCAGTTTGAGAACGTTCGGCGGGCGGTCCTACAATGAGCAGTTCTTC. The encoded protein is CASSLRTFGGRSYNEQFF.

J is TRBJ1-6 and V is TRBV6-5, with D hard to call. V dropped 7 bases and J dropped 10 bases, with 11 bases sitting between them. Germline V gene lookup returns CDR1 MNHEY and CDR2 SVGAGI. This CDR3 has 12 amino acids. CDR3: CASMEVGSPLHF. Written as DNA, the CDR3 is TGTGCCAGCATGGAGGTTGGGTCACCCCTCCACTTT.

The V call is TRBV20-1, the J call TRBJ1-1; the D gene is possibly TRBD1 (5 bases). CDR1 is DFQATT, CDR2 SNEGSKA, per germline (reference sequence). Trimming took off 3 bases at V and 7 bases at J, with 18 bases between the two ends. The length of the CDR3 is 14 residues. Written as DNA, the CDR3 is TGCAGTGCTAGTTCCGCCGCGGGGCTCAATGAAGCTTTCTTT. Encoded protein: CSASSAAGLNEAFF.

V is TRBV7-4 and J is TRBJ2-1, with TRBD2 matching over 8 bases. CDR3 size: 14 residues. Trimming at V came to 3 bases and at J to 8 bases, leaving 6 bases not matched to a gene. Germline V CDR1 and CDR2: SGHVT, SQSDAQ. CDR3 in amino acids: CASSFRGGVDEQFF. Here the CDR3 DNA reads TGTGCCAGCAGCTTCCGGGGGGGCGTCGATGAGCAGTTCTTC. Using reference TRBV7-4 and TRBJ2-1 for the parts outside the CDR3, the full variable domain is GAGVSQSPRYKVAKRGRDVALRCDSISGHVTLYWYRQTLGQGSEVLTYSQSDAQRDKSGRPSGRFSAERPERSVSTLKIQRTEQGDSAVYLCASSFRGGVDEQFFGPGTRLTVL.

The gene calls are TRBV5-6 and TRBJ2-7, with 11 nucleotides matching TRBD2. V shed 4 bases and J 1 base; nucleotides not matched to a gene: 10. Germline CDR1 and CDR2: SGHDT and YYEEEE. The CDR3 sequence is 17 residues long. CDR3 sequence (DNA): TGTGCCAGCAGCATCTTCTCTAGCGGGGGGTTTTCCTACGAGCAGTACTTC. This codes for CASSIFSSGGFSYEQYF.

The chain joins TRBV7-6 to TRBJ2-5; D is possibly TRBD1 (5 bases). Trimming removed 7 bases from V and 2 bases from J, with 14 bases in between. Germline V gene lookup returns CDR1 SGHVS and CDR2 FNYEAQ. This CDR3 has 14 amino acids. As DNA, the CDR3 is TGTGCCAGCACCCCAAGGGGATTACAAGAGACCCAGTACTTC. Residues: CASTPRGLQETQYF.

The chain uses TRBV29-1 and TRBJ2-7; TRBD2 is a possible D gene (6 bases). This CDR3 contains 14 residues. From germline, CDR1 is SQVTM and CDR2 ANQGSEA. V was pared by 5 bases and J by 0 bases, with 14 bases between. The CDR3 is CSVLAGLSSYEQYF. CDR3 nucleotides: TGCAGCGTTTTGGCGGGACTGAGCTCCTACGAGCAGTACTTC.

The V and J genes are TRBV5-4 and TRBJ2-3; 7 positions match TRBD1. The J segment lost 4 bases and the V segment lost 6 bases, leaving 11 bases of the junction unmatched. The CDR3 has 15 amino acids. Germline V gene lookup returns CDR1 SGHNT and CDR2 YYREEE (reference sequence). Here the CDR3 reads CASKNRDRGPDTQYF. CDR3 in DNA: TGTGCCAGCAAAAACCGGGACAGAGGGCCAGATACGCAGTATTTT.

V is TRBV9 and J is TRBJ2-3; 12 bases line up with TRBD2. This CDR3 contains 17 residues. The V gene's germline CDR1 is SGDLS and CDR2 YYNGEE. Unmatched junction bases numbered 3, after V lost 1 base and J lost 0 bases. The chain's CDR3 is CASSVRLAGGSTDTQYF. The CDR3 DNA reads TGTGCCAGCAGCGTAAGGCTAGCGGGGGGGAGCACAGATACGCAGTATTTT.

This clone was detected once. V gene TRBV11-2 combines with J gene TRBJ2-2; no reliable D call. Trimming cost V 3 bases and J 7 bases, with 6 bases left between them. CDR3 size: 12 residues. In germline, CDR1 is SGHAT, CDR2 FQNNGV. CDR3 nucleotide sequence: TGTGCCAGCAGCTTTGTTAGCGGGGAGCTGTTTTTT. This encodes CASSFVSGELFF. The entire variable domain, with the rest obtained from reference TRBV11-2 and TRBJ2-2, is as follows: EAGVAQSPRYKIIEKRQSVAFWCNPISGHATLYWYQQILGQGPKLLIQFQNNGVVDDSQLPKDRFSAERLKGVDSTLKIQPAKLEDSAVYLCASSFVSGELFFGEGSRLTVL.

The rearrangement uses TRBV25-1 and TRBJ1-5; possibly TRBD1 for D (5 bases). The CDR3 runs to 13 residues. Trimming took off 5 bases at V and 2 bases at J, with 7 bases between the two ends. Germline CDR1 is MGHDK and CDR2 is SYGVNS. CDR3 in amino acids: CASSTGGNQPQHF. In DNA, the CDR3 is TGTGCCAGCAGTACGGGGGGCAATCAGCCCCAGCATTTT.

This clone is a singleton in its sample. This sequence joins TRBV19 and TRBJ1-5; D unclear. This CDR3 is built from 17 residues. Germline CDR1 reads LNHDA; CDR2 reads SQIVND (reference sequence). The V end was cut by 4 bases, the J end by 0 bases, with 16 bases between. CDR3 sequence reads: CASSTVREYYSNQPQHF. In nucleotides, the CDR3 is TGTGCCAGTAGTACTGTGAGGGAGTACTATAGCAATCAGCCCCAGCATTTT.

The genes are TRBV28 and TRBJ2-5; D uncertain. From germline, CDR1 is MDHEN and CDR2 SYDVKM. This CDR3 contains 11 residues. Between the trimmed V and J ends, which lost 3 bases and 5 bases, there was a span of 4 bases. This chain's CDR3 is CASSFSETQYF. DNA of the CDR3: TGTGCCAGCAGTTTCTCGGAGACCCAGTACTTC.

The V and J genes are TRBV19 and TRBJ2-1; the match to TRBD1 covers 9 bases. Trimming at V came to 4 bases and at J to 7 bases, leaving 8 bases not matched to a gene. Looked up from germline, CDR1 is LNHDA and CDR2 is SQIVND (reference sequence). The CDR3 runs to 15 residues. CDR3 loop: CASSTPGTGWNEQFF. The CDR3 DNA follows: TGTGCCAGTAGTACCCCGGGGACAGGGTGGAATGAGCAGTTCTTC.

This clone was observed a handful of times. The chain couples TRBV12-2 to TRBJ2-3; the table's D call TRBD2 went unverified against the DNA. TRBV12-2 is a pseudogene locus. The CDR3 is 20 amino acids. The CDR3 DNA follows: TGTGCAAGTCGCCTCGTGGGAACCAGAGGAGCGGGGTCGAGCACAGATACGCAGTATTTT. Its protein product is CASRLVGTRGAGSSTDTQYF.